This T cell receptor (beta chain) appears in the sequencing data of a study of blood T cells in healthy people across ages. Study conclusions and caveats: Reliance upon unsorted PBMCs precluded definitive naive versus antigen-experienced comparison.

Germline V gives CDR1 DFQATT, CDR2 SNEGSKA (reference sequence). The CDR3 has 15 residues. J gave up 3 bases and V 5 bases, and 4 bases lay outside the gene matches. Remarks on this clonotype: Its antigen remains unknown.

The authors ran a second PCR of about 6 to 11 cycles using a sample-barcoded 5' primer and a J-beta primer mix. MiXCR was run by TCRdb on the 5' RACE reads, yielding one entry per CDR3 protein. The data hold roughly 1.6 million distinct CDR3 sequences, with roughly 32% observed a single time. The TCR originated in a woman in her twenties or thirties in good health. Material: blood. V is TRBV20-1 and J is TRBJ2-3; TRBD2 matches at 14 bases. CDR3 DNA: TGCAGTGCTTGGACTAGCGGGAGGCTAACAGATACGCAGTATTTT. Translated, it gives CSAWTSGRLTDTQYF.